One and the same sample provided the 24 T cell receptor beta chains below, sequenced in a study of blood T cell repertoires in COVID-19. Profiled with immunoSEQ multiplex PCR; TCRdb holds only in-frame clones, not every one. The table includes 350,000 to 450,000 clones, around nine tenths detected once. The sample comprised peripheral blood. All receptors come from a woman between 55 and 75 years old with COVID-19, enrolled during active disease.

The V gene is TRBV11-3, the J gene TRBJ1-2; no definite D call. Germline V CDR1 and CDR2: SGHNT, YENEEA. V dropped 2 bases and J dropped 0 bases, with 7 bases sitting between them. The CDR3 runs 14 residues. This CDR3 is CASSLSGSNYGYTF. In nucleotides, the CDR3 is TGTGCCAGCAGCTTAAGCGGATCTAACTATGGCTACACCTTC.

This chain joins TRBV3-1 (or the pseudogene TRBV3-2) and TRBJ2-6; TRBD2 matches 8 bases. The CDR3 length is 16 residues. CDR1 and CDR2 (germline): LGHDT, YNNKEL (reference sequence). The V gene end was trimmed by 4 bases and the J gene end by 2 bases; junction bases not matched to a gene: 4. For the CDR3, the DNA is TGTGCCAGCAGCCCCCCGGGGGGGGCTGGGGCCAACGTCCTGACTTTC. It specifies CASSPPGGAGANVLTF.

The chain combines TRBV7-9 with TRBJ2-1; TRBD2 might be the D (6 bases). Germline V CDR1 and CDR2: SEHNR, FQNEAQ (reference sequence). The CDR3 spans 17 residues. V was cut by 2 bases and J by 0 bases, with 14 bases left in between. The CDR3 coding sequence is TGTGCCAGCAGCTTATCGGGCGGGGATAGCTCCTACAATGAGCAGTTCTTC. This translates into CASSLSGGDSSYNEQFF.

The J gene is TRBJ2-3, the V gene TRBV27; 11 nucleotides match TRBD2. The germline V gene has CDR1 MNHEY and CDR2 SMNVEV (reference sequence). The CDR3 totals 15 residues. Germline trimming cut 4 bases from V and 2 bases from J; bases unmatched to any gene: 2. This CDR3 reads CASSWTSGSTDTQYF. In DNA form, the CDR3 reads TGTGCCAGCAGTTGGACTAGCGGGTCCACAGATACGCAGTATTTT.

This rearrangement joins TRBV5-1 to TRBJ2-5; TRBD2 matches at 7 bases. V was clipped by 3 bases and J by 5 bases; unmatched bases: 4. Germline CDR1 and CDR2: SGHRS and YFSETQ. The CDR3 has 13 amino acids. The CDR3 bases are TGCGCCAGCAGCTATCTTAGCGGGGAGACCCAGTACTTC. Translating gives CASSYLSGETQYF.

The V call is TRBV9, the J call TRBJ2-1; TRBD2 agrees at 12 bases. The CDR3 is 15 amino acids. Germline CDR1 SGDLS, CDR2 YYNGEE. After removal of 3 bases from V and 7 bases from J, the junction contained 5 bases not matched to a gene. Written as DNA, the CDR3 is TGTGCCAGCAGCGCTGCTAGCGGGGGGGCGAATGAGCAGTTCTTC. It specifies CASSAASGGANEQFF.

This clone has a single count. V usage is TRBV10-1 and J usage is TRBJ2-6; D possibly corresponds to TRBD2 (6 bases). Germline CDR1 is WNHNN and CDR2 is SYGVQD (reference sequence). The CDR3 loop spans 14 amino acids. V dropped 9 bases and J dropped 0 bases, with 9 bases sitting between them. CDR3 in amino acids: CARGEVSGANVLTF. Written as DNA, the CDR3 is TGCGCCAGAGGGGAGGTCTCTGGGGCCAACGTCCTGACTTTC.

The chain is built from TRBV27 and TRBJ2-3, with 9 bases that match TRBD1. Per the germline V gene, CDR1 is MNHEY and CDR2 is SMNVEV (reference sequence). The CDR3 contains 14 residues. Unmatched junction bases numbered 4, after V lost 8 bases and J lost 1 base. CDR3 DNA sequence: TGTGCCAGCCGACGGACAGGGGGCACAGATACGCAGTATTTT. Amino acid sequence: CASRRTGGTDTQYF.

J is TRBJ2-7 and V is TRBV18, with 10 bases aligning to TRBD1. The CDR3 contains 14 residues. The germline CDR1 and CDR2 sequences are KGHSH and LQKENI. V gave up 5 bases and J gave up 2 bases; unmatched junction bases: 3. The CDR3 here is CASSRQGATYEQYF. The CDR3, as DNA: TGTGCCAGCTCAAGACAGGGGGCTACCTACGAGCAGTACTTC.

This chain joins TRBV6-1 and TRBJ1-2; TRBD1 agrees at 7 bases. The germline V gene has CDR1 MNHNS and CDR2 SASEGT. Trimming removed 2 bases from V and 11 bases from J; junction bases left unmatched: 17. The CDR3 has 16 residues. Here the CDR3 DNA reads TGTGCCAGCAGTGAACCGGGACAAGGGGGCGTATTTGTATACACCTTC. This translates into CASSEPGQGGVFVYTF.

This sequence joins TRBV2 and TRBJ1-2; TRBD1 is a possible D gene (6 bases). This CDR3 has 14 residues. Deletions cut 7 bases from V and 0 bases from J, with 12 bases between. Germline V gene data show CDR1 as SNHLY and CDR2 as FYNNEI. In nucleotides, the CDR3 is TGTGCCAGCACTTGGACAGCTCCTAACTATGGCTACACCTTC. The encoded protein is CASTWTAPNYGYTF. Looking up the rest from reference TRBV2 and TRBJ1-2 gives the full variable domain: EPEVTQTPSHQVTQMGQEVILRCVPISNHLYFYWYRQILGQKVEFLVSFYNNEISEKSEIFDDQFSVERPDGSNFTLKIRSTKLEDSAMYFCASTWTAPNYGYTFGSGTRLTVV.

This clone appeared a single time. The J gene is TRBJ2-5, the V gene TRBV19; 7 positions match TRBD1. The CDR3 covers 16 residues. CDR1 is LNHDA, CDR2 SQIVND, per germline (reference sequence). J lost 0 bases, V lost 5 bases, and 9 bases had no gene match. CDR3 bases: TGTGCCAGTAGTGTCGGGACAGCATCCTACCAAGAGACCCAGTACTTC. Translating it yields CASSVGTASYQETQYF.

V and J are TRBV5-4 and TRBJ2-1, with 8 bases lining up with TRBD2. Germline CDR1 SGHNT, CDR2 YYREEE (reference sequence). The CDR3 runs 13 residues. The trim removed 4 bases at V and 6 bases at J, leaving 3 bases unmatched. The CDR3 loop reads CASSVGTSNEQFF. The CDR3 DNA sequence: TGTGCCAGCAGCGTCGGGACTAGCAATGAGCAGTTCTTC.

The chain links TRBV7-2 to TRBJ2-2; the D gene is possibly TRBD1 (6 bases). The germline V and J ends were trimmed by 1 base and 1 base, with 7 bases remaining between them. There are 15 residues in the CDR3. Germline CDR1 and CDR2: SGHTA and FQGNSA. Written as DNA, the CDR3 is TGTGCCAGCAGCTTAGGGGGACAGAACACCGGGGAGCTGTTTTTT. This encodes CASSLGGQNTGELFF.

This CDR3 reads CASSYSAQGAYEQYF. The CDR3 nucleotides are TGTGCCAGCAGTTACTCGGCACAGGGGGCATACGAGCAGTACTTC. The genes are TRBV6-5 and TRBJ2-7, with TRBD1 matching 9 bases. V shed 0 bases, J shed 4 bases, and the junction held 4 bases outside the gene matches. CDR1 MNHEY and CDR2 SVGAGI come from the germline V gene. The CDR3 has 15 amino acids.

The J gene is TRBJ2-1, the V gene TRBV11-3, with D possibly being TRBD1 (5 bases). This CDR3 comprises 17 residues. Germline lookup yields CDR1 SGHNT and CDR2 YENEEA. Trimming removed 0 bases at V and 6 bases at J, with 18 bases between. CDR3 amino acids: CASSLDLARALLNEQFF. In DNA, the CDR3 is TGTGCCAGCAGCTTAGATCTGGCCAGGGCACTCCTCAATGAGCAGTTCTTC.

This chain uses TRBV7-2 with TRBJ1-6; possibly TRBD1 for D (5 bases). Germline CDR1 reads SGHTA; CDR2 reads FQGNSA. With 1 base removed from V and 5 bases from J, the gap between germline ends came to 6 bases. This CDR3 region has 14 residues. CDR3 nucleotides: TGTGCCAGCAGCTTAGGACAGAATAATTCACCCCTCCACTTT. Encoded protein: CASSLGQNNSPLHF.

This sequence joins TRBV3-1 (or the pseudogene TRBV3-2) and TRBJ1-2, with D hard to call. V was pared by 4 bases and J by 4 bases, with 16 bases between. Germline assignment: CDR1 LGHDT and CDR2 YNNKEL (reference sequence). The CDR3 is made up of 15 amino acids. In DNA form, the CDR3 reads TGTGCCAGCAGCCTCTATTTTGAGGCCTGCTATGGCTACACCTTC. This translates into CASSLYFEACYGYTF.

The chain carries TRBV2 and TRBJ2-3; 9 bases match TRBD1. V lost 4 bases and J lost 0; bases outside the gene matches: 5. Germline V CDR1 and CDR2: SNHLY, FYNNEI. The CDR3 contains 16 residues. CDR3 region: CASSAETGGSTDTQYF. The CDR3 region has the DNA TGTGCCAGCAGTGCGGAGACAGGGGGTAGCACAGATACGCAGTATTTT.

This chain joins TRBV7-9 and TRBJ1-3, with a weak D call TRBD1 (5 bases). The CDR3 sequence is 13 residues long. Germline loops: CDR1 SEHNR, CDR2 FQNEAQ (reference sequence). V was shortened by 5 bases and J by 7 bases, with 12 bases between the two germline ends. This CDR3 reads CASSQDTINTIYF. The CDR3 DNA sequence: TGTGCCAGCAGCCAGGACACAATCAACACCATATATTTT.

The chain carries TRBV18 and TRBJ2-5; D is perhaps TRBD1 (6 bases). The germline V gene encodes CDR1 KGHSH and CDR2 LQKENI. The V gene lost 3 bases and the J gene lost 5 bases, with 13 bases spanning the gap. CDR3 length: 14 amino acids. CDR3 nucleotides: TGTGCCAGCTCACCTCCCACAGGGACCGAGACCCAGTACTTC. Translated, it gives CASSPPTGTETQYF.

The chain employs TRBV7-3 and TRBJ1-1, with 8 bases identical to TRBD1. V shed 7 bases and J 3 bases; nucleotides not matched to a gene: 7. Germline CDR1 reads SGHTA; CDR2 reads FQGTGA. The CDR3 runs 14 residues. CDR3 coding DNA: TGTGCCAGCAACCGACAGGGGTTGGACACTGAAGCTTTCTTT. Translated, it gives CASNRQGLDTEAFF.

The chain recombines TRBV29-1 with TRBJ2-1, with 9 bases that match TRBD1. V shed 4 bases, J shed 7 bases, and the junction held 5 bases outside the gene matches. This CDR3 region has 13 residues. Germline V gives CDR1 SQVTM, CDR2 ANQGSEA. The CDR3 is CSVGLDRGNEQFF. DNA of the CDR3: TGCAGCGTTGGGTTGGACAGGGGAAATGAGCAGTTCTTC.

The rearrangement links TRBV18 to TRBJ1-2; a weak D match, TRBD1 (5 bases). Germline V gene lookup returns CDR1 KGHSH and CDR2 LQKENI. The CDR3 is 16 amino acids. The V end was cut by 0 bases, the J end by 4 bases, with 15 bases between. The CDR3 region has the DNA TGTGCCAGCTCACCACCCCCGACCGCCGGGGGCTATGGCTACACCTTC. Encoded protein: CASSPPPTAGGYGYTF.